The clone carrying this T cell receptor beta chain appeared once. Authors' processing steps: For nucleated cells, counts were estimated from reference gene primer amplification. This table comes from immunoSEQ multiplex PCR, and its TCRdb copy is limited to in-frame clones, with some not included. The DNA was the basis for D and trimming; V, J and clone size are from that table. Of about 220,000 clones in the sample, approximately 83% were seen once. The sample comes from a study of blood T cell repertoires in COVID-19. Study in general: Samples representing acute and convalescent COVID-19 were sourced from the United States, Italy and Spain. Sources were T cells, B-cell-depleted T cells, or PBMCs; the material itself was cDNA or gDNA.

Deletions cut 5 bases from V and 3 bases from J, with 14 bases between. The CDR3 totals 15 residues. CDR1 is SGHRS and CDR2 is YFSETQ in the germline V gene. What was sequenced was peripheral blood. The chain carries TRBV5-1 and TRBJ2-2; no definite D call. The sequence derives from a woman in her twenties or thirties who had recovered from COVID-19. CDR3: CASSGEGVYTGELFF. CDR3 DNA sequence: TGCGCCAGCAGTGGAGAAGGAGTTTACACCGGGGAGCTGTTTTTT.